The 2 T cell receptor beta chains listed next were all sequenced from one sample in a study of T-cell reconstitution after alpha-beta-depleted transplantation in children (TCRdb year 2016). This specimen's treatment or condition label, per the study, means: allogeneic hematopoietic cell transplantation with graft depleted of TCRalphabeta T cells and CD19 B cells. Libraries were prepared through PCR. These reads were obtained on an Illumina HiSeq 2500. To normalize quantification of the TCRbeta repertoire, the TCR libraries were built with molecular barcoding that relied on unique molecular identifiers. Starting from the raw public reads, TCRdb applied fastp trimming at Q25, assembled clones with MiXCR and retained in-frame beta chains. All rows with the same CDR3 protein become a single entry with the most common DNA and genes. The sample table lists around 110,000 distinct CDR3 sequences, about a tenth of them with a count of one. The ten largest clonotypes hold 34% of the sample.

The sequences come from PBMCs, collected before TCRalphabeta/CD19-depleted stem cell transplant. These TCRs come from a boy between 2 and 10 years old with acute lymphoblastic leukemia, due to receive a stem cell transplant.

The gene calls are TRBV12-3 or TRBV12-4 and TRBJ2-7; tentatively, D is TRBD2 (5 bases). The V end was cut by 6 bases, the J end by 2 bases, with 14 bases between. This CDR3 contains 14 residues. The CDR3, as DNA: TGTGCCAGCAGAGCCGGACTGGGTCCCTACGAGCAGTACTTC. Translated, it gives CASRAGLGPYEQYF.

There are a few counts of this clonotype. The chain recombines TRBV7-8 with TRBJ2-7; tentatively, D is TRBD1 (6 bases). The CDR3 is 14 residues long. Germline assignment: CDR1 SGHVS and CDR2 FQNEAQ. Deletions cut 4 bases from V and 2 bases from J, with 12 bases between. For the CDR3, the DNA is TGTGCCAGCAGCTCAGGGGACCCACCCTACGAGCAGTACTTC. It is translated as CASSSGDPPYEQYF. Using reference TRBV7-8 and TRBJ2-7 for the parts outside the CDR3, the full variable domain is GAGVSQSPRYKVAKRGQDVALRCDPISGHVSLFWYQQALGQGPEFLTYFQNEAQLDKSGLPSDRFFAERPEGSVSTLKIQRTQQEDSAVYLCASSSGDPPYEQYFGPGTRLTVT.